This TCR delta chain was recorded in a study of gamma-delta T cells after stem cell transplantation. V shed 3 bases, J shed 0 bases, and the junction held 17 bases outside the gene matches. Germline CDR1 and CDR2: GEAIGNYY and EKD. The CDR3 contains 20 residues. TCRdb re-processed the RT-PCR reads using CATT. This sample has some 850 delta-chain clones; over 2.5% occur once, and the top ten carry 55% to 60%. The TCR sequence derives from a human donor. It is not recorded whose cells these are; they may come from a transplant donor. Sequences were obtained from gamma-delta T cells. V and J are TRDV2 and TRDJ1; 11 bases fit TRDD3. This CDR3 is CACDQVLGDKDPKNTDKLIF. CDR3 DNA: TGTGCCTGTGACCAAGTACTGGGGGATAAAGATCCTAAAAACACCGATAAACTCATCTTT.